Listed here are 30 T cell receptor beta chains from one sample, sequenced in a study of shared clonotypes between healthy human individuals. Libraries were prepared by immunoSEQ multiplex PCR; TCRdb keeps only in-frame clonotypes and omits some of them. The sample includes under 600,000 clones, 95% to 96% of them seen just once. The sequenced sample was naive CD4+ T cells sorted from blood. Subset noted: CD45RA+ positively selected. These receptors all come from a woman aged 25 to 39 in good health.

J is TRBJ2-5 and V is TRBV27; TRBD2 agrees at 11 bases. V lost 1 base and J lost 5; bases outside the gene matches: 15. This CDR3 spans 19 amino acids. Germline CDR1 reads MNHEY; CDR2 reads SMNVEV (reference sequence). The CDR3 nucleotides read TGTGCCAGCAGTTTATACTTTGGAGGGACTAGCGGAACCCATGAGACCCAGTACTTC. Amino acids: CASSLYFGGTSGTHETQYF.

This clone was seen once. The CDR3 DNA reads as TGTGCCAGCAGTTCCGTGACTAGTTTGGGTCGTGAGACCCAGTACTTC. Protein sequence: CASSSVTSLGRETQYF. The chain combines TRBV27 with TRBJ2-5, with D possibly matching TRBD2 (6 bases). The V and J ends lost 4 bases and 5 bases respectively, with 20 bases between them. Germline V CDR1 and CDR2: MNHEY, SMNVEV (reference sequence). The CDR3 has 16 amino acids.

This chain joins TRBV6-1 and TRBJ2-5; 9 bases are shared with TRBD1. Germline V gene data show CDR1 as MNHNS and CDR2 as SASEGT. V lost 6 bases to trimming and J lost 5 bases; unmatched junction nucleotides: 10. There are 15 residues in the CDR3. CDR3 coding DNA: TGTGCCAGCAGGGGACAGGGTACGATCTGGGAGACCCAGTACTTC. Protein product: CASRGQGTIWETQYF.

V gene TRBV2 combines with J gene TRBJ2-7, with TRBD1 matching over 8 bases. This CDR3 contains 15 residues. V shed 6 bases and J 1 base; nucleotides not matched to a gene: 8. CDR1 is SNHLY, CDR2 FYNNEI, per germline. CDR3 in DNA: TGTGCCAGCAGAGGCCAGGGGGCAAAGTCCTACGAGCAGTACTTC. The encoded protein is CASRGQGAKSYEQYF.

For the CDR3, the DNA is TGTGCCAGCAGTCCTGGGGGCCCCTACGAGCAGTACTTC. Protein sequence: CASSPGGPYEQYF. This chain joins TRBV14 and TRBJ2-7; possible D gene TRBD1, 6 bases. CDR1 and CDR2 (germline): SGHDN, FVKESK. With 6 bases removed from V and 2 bases from J, the gap between germline ends came to 11 bases. The CDR3 consists of 13 residues. Full variable domain (remainder filled in from reference TRBV14 and TRBJ2-7): EAGVTQFPSHSVIEKGQTVTLRCDPISGHDNLYWYRRVMGKEIKFLLHFVKESKQDESGMPNNRFLAERTGGTYSTLKVQPAELEDSGVYFCASSPGGPYEQYFGPGTRLTVT.

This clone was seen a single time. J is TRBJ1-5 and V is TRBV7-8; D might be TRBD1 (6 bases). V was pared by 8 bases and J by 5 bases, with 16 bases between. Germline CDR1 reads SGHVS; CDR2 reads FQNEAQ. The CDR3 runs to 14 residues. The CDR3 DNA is TGTGCCAGCTCTACGGCGGCAGGGGATCAGCCCCAGCATTTT. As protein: CASSTAAGDQPQHF.

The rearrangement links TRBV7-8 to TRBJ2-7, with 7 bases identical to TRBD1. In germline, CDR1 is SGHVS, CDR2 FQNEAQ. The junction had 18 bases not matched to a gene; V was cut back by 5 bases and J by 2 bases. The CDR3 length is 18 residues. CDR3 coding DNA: TGTGCCAGCAGCCAATCACCAAAGACAGGGCGAACCGCCTACGAGCAGTACTTC. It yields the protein CASSQSPKTGRTAYEQYF.

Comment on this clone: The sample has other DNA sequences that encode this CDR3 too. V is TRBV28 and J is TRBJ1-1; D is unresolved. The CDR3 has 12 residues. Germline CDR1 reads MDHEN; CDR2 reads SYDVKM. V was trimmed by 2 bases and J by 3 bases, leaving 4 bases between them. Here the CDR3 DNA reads TGTGCCAGCAGTTTAAGGCACACTGAAGCTTTCTTT. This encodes CASSLRHTEAFF. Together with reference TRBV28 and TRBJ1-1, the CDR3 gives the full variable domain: DVKVTQSSRYLVKRTGEKVFLECVQDMDHENMFWYRQDPGLGLRLIYFSYDVKMKEKGDIPEGYSVSREKKERFSLILESASTNQTSMYLCASSLRHTEAFFGQGTRLTVV.

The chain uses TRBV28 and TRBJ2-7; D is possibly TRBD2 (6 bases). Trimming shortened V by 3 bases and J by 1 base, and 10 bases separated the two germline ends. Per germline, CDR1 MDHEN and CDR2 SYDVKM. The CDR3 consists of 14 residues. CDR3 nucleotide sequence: TGTGCCAGCAGTTTGGGGGACTTTTCCTACGAGCAGTACTTC. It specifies CASSLGDFSYEQYF.

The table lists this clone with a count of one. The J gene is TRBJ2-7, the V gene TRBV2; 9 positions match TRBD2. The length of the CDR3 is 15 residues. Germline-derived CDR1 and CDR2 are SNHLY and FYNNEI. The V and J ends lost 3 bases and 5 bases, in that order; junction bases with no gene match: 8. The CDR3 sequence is CASSDEAGGGNEQYF. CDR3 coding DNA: TGTGCCAGCAGTGACGAGGCGGGAGGGGGGAACGAGCAGTACTTC.

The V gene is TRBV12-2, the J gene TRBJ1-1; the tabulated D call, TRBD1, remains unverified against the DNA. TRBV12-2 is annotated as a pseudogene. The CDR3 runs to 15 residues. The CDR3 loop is CASRLAGTETTEAFF. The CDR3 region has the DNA TGTGCAAGTCGCTTAGCTGGGACAGAGACCACTGAAGCTTTCTTT.

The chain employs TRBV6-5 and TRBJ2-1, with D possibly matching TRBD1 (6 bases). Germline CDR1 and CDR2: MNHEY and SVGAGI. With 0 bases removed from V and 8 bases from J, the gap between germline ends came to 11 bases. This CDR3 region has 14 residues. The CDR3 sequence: CASSYSQGTDEQFF. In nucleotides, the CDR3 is TGTGCCAGCAGTTACTCGCAGGGGACGGATGAGCAGTTCTTC.

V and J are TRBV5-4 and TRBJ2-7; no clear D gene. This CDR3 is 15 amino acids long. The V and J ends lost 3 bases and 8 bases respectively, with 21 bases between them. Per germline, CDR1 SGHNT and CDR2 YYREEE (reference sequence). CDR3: CASSWAQVGREKQYF. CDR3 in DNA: TGTGCCAGCAGCTGGGCGCAGGTAGGGCGTGAGAAGCAGTACTTC. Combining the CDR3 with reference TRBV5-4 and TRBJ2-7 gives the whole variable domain ETGVTQSPTHLIKTRGQQVTLRCSSQSGHNTVSWYQQALGQGPQFIFQYYREEENGRGNFPPRFSGLQFPNYSSELNVNALELDDSALYLCASSWAQVGREKQYFGPGTRLTVT.

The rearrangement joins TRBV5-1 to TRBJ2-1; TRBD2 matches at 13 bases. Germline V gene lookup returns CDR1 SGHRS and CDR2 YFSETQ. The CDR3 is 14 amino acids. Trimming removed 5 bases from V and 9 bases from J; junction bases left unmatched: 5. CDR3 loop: CASRRTSGSPEQFF. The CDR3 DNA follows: TGCGCCAGCAGGCGGACTAGCGGGAGCCCTGAGCAGTTCTTC.

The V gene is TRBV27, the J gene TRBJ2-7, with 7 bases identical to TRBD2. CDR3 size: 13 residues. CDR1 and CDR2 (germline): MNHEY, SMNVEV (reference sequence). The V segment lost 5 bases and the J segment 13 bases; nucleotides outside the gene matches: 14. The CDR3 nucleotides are TGTGCCAGCAGTCTAAACGATGGGCGGGAGTTCTACTTC. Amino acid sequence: CASSLNDGREFYF.

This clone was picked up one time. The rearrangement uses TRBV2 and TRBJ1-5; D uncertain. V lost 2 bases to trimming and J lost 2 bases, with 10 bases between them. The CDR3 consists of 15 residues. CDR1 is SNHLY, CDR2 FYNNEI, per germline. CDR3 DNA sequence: TGTGCCAGCAGTGAACAGTCCCAGGGCAATCAGCCCCAGCATTTT. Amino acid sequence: CASSEQSQGNQPQHF.

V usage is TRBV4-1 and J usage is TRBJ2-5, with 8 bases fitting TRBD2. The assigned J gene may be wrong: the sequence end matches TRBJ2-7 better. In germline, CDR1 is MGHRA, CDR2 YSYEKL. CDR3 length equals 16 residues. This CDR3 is CASSQDPSGSAYEQYF. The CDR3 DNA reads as TGCGCCAGCAGCCAAGACCCAAGCGGGAGTGCCTACGAGCAGTACTTC.

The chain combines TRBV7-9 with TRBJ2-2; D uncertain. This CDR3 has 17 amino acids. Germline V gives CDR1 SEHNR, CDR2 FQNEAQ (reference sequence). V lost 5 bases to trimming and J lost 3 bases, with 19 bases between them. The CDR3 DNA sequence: TGTGCCAGCAGCCGCGGTCCGCATTCGAAAGACACCGGGGAGCTGTTTTTT. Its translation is CASSRGPHSKDTGELFF. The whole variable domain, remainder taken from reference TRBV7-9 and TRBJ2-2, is DTGVSQNPRHKITKRGQNVTFRCDPISEHNRLYWYRQTLGQGPEFLTYFQNEAQLEKSRLLSDRFSAERPKGSFSTLEIQRTEQGDSAMYLCASSRGPHSKDTGELFFGEGSRLTVL.

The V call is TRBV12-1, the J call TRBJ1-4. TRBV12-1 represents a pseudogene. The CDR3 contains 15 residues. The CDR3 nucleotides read TGTGCCAGCAGCCCCTACTCGGGGCCTAATGAAAAACTGTTTTTT. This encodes CASSPYSGPNEKLFF.

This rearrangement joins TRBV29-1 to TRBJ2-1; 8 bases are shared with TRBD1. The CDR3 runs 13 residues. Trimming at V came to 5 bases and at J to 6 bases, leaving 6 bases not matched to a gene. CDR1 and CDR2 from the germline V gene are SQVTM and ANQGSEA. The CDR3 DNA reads TGCAGCGTTAAGACAGGGGTCGGCAATGAGCAGTTCTTC. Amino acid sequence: CSVKTGVGNEQFF.

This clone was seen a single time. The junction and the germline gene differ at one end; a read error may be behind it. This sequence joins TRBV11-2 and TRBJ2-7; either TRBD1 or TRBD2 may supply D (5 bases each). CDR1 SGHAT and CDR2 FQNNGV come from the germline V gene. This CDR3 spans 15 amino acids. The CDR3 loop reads CASSLGDVGTATAFF. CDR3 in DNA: TGTGCCAGCAGCTTAGGGGACGTAGGGACCGCCACCGCTTTTTTC.

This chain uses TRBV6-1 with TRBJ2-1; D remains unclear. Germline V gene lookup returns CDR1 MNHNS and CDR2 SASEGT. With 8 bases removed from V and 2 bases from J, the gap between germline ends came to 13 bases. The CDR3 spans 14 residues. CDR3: CASVTEAPYNEQFF. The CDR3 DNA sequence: TGTGCCAGCGTCACTGAAGCCCCCTACAATGAGCAGTTCTTC.

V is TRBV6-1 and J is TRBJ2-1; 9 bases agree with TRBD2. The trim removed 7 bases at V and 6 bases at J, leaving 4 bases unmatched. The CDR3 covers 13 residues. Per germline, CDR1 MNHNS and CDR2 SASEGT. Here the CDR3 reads CASTSGTSNEQFF. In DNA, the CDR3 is TGTGCCAGCACTAGCGGGACATCCAATGAGCAGTTCTTC.

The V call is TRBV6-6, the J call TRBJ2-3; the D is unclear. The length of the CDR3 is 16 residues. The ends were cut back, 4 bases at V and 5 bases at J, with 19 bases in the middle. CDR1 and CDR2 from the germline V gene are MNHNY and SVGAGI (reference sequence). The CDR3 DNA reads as TGTGCCAGCAGTTCAGGCGCTACTTTTTTGGGAGATACGCAGTATTTT. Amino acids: CASSSGATFLGDTQYF.

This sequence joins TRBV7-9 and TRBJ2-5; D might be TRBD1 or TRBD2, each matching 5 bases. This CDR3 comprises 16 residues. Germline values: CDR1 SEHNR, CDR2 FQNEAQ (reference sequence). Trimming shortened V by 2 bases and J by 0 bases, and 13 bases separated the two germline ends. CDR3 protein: CASSLLGDLDQETQYF. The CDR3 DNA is TGTGCCAGCAGCTTATTAGGGGACCTTGACCAAGAGACCCAGTACTTC.

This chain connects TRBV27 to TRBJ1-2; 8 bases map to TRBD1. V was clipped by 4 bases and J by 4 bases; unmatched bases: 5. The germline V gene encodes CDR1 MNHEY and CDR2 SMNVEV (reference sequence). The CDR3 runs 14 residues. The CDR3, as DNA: TGTGCCAGCAGTTCGCCCGGACAGGGCTATGGCTACACCTTC. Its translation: CASSSPGQGYGYTF.

The CDR3 DNA is TGTGCCAGCTCACAGGGGAAGAACACTGAAGCTTTCTTT. Protein product: CASSQGKNTEAFF. The V call is TRBV18, the J call TRBJ1-1; D is possibly TRBD1 (5 bases). Trimming stripped 4 bases from V and 1 base from J, with 7 bases between. Germline loops: CDR1 KGHSH, CDR2 LQKENI. The CDR3 is made up of 13 amino acids.

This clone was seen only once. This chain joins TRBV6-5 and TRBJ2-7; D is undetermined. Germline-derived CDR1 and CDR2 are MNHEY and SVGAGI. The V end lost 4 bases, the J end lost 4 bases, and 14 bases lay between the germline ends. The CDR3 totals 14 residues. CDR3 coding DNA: TGTGCCAGCAGTTCTGCAAGCGCTGTGTACGAGCAGTACTTC. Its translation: CASSSASAVYEQYF.

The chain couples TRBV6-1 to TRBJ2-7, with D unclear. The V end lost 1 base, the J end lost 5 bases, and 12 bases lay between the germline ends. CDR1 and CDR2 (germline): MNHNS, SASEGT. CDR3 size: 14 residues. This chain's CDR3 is CASSEGQYRHEQYF. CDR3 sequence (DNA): TGTGCCAGCAGTGAAGGGCAGTATCGGCACGAGCAGTACTTC.

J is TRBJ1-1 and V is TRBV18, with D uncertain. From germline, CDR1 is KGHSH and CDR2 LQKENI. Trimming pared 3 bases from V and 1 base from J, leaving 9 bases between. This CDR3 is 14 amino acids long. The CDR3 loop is CASSPIGQNTEAFF. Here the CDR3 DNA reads TGTGCCAGCTCACCCATCGGTCAGAACACTGAAGCTTTCTTT.